This TCR beta chain came from a study of Ad26.COV2.S vaccination and SARS-CoV-2 variants. Turning to the study itself: By the intramuscular route, Ad26.COV2.S was given once, or twice 56 days apart. Study-level points and caveats: Whether participants received vaccine or placebo, their non-spike TCR breadth was similar. Responses of T cells in total may have been underestimated by the TCR breadth and depth analyses. The study found higher spike-specific TCR breadth in vaccine than placebo recipients.

Treatment in this sample: 15 to 20 received Ad26.COV2.S at low or high dose, single or two shots; several received placebo; per-sample allocation not given. It was on day 63 after the first vaccine or placebo injection that samples were taken. Looked up from germline, CDR1 is SQVTM and CDR2 is ANQGSEA. This CDR3 spans 12 amino acids. Trimming shortened V by 4 bases and J by 2 bases, and 9 bases separated the two germline ends. About this clone itself: Its antigen is not known.

Profiling relied on immunoSEQ multiplex PCR, and the TCRdb table lists in-frame clones only, not all of them. Of about 680,000 clones in the sample, more than 80% were seen once. Specimen: peripheral blood, collected in a trial of Ad26.COV2.S vaccine versus placebo. The clonotype originates from a person between 18 and 59 years old who received the Ad26.COV2.S COVID-19 vaccine or a placebo. The chain uses TRBV29-1 and TRBJ2-7; D might be TRBD2 (5 bases). The DNA for the CDR3 is TGCAGCGTTGGGACTGACCCCTACGAGCAGTACTTC. As protein: CSVGTDPYEQYF.